Below, 30 T cell receptor beta chains from the same sample are listed, as sequenced in a study of T cells in Graves' hyperthyroidism and ophthalmopathy. TCR beta CDR3 region amplification was performed from RNA transcripts. The HTBI primer set drove a first-round RT-PCR of the TCR CDR3. One entry per CDR3 protein results from TCRdb running MiXCR on the multiplex PCR reads. The sample carries some 690,000 distinct CDR3 sequences, roughly a sixth recorded once. Material: blood. The receptors were sampled from a man aged 50-60 years with Graves' hyperthyroidism.

This clonotype was recorded at least ten times. This chain joins TRBV2 and TRBJ1-4; TRBD1 might be the D (6 bases). Between the trimmed V and J ends, which lost 7 bases and 7 bases, there was a span of 13 bases. The CDR3 is made up of 13 amino acids. Germline assignment: CDR1 SNHLY and CDR2 FYNNEI. The CDR3 region is CASNRVGGEKLFF. CDR3 in DNA: TGTGCCAGCAACAGGGTAGGCGGTGAAAAACTGTTTTTT.

V and J are TRBV28 and TRBJ2-1; D remains unclear. Trimming removed 2 bases from V and 14 bases from J, with 16 bases in between. The germline V gene has CDR1 MDHEN and CDR2 SYDVKM. This CDR3 has 13 residues. CDR3 sequence: CASSLIQTPKEFF. DNA for the CDR3: TGTGCCAGCAGTTTAATCCAGACACCTAAGGAGTTCTTC.

This clonotype has at least ten counts. This chain uses TRBV10-2 with TRBJ2-3, with 8 bases that match TRBD2. The CDR3 sequence is 14 residues long. Germline V gives CDR1 WSHSY, CDR2 SAAADI. J lost 0 bases, V lost 6 bases, and 2 bases had no gene match. This CDR3 is CASRLAVSTDTQYF. The CDR3 region has the DNA TGCGCCAGCAGACTAGCGGTTAGCACAGATACGCAGTATTTT.

This chain links TRBV27 with TRBJ2-7, with 7 positions matching TRBD1. After removal of 8 bases from V and 4 bases from J, the junction contained 14 bases not matched to a gene. This CDR3 is built from 15 residues. Germline lookup yields CDR1 MNHEY and CDR2 SMNVEV (reference sequence). The CDR3, as DNA: TGTGCCAGCGCCACATCCGGGACAGTGAGGTACGAGCAGTACTTC. Translation: CASATSGTVRYEQYF.

The chain links TRBV7-9 to TRBJ2-3; tentatively, D is TRBD1 or TRBD2 (5 bases each). Germline V gene data show CDR1 as SEHNR and CDR2 as FQNEAQ (reference sequence). Trimming pared 7 bases from V and 0 bases from J, leaving 14 bases between. CDR3 size: 15 residues. CDR3 loop: CASTLDGTSTDTQYF. CDR3 nucleotide sequence: TGTGCCAGCACTCTAGATGGGACCAGCACAGATACGCAGTATTTT.

This clonotype was counted at least ten times. The rearrangement links TRBV18 to TRBJ1-5; D is ambiguous. The germline V gene encodes CDR1 KGHSH and CDR2 LQKENI. Trimming took 3 bases from V and 5 from J, leaving 14 bases between them. The CDR3 is 15 residues long. CDR3 DNA sequence: TGTGCCAGCTCACCCAACGAAGGACTGGATCAGCCCCAGCATTTT. Translating it yields CASSPNEGLDQPQHF.

This clonotype was counted between two and nine times. The CDR3 sequence is CSAKTAGANVLTF. The CDR3 nucleotides are TGCAGTGCTAAGACAGCTGGGGCCAACGTCCTGACTTTC. V gene TRBV20-1 combines with J gene TRBJ2-6, with D perhaps TRBD1 (5 bases). V lost 4 bases to trimming and J lost 2 bases, with 6 bases between them. CDR1 is DFQATT, CDR2 SNEGSKA, per germline (reference sequence). The CDR3 has 13 amino acids.

This clonotype has a count of ten or more. The J gene is TRBJ2-2, the V gene TRBV28; D gene unclear. Germline lookup yields CDR1 MDHEN and CDR2 SYDVKM. V shed 5 bases and J shed 2 bases, with 21 bases lying between them. The CDR3 runs 18 residues. CDR3 sequence (DNA): TGTGCCAGCAGTATACCGGCCGGGCCCACCCTTAACACCGGGGAGCTGTTTTTT. Translation gives CASSIPAGPTLNTGELFF.

This clonotype was observed a few times. The chain recombines TRBV7-9 with TRBJ2-3, with TRBD2 matching 12 bases. The CDR3 extends over 17 amino acids. Germline values: CDR1 SEHNR, CDR2 FQNEAQ (reference sequence). The J segment lost 6 bases and the V segment lost 4 bases, leaving 11 bases of the junction unmatched. CDR3 nucleotide sequence: TGTGCCAGCAGCTCATCTAGCGGGAGGGCCTCCCTGGATACGCAGTATTTT. Its protein is CASSSSSGRASLDTQYF.

This clonotype was counted many times. The chain has TRBV11-2 and TRBJ2-4; unclear D gene. Germline loops: CDR1 SGHAT, CDR2 FQNNGV. Deletions cut 6 bases from V and 2 bases from J, with 11 bases between. The CDR3 covers 14 residues. As DNA, the CDR3 is TGTGCCAGCAGGCCAACACCTACCAAAAACATTCAGTACTTC. This codes for CASRPTPTKNIQYF.

This clonotype was detected ten times or more. The CDR3 protein is CASNPLERTDTQYF. The CDR3 bases are TGCGCCAGCAACCCTTTGGAGCGCACAGATACGCAGTATTTT. The J gene is TRBJ2-3, the V gene TRBV5-1; D gene ambiguous. Germline loops: CDR1 SGHRS, CDR2 YFSETQ. The CDR3 runs to 14 residues. V lost 6 bases to trimming and J lost 1 base, with 12 bases between them.

This clonotype was counted only a few times. This chain connects TRBV11-3 to TRBJ2-3; 10 nucleotides align to TRBD1. The CDR3 spans 16 residues. After removal of 4 bases from V and 4 bases from J, the junction contained 8 bases not matched to a gene. CDR1 is SGHNT and CDR2 is YENEEA in the germline V gene. CDR3 region: CASSSQDRGRADTQYF. CDR3 DNA sequence: TGTGCCAGCAGCTCCCAAGACAGGGGGCGGGCAGATACGCAGTATTTT.

V usage is TRBV2 and J usage is TRBJ2-2; TRBD1 agrees at 8 bases. With 7 bases clipped from V and 1 base from J, the junction kept 2 bases outside the gene matches. The germline V gene has CDR1 SNHLY and CDR2 FYNNEI. The CDR3 spans 14 residues. CDR3 loop: CASKGTGNTGELFF. The CDR3 DNA reads TGTGCCAGCAAGGGGACAGGGAACACCGGGGAGCTGTTTTTT.

There are a few counts of this clonotype. The rearrangement uses TRBV30 and TRBJ1-1; TRBD1 might be the D (5 bases). CDR3 size: 12 residues. The germline V gene has CDR1 GTSNPN and CDR2 SVGIG (reference sequence). V lost 4 bases and J lost 4, with 10 bases in between. The CDR3 protein is CAWNSGGTEAFF. The CDR3 DNA reads as TGTGCCTGGAACTCGGGGGGCACTGAAGCTTTCTTT.

This clonotype was counted many times. V gene TRBV6-6 combines with J gene TRBJ2-1, with 11 bases matching TRBD1. J lost 6 bases, V lost 2 bases, and 3 bases had no gene match. From germline, CDR1 is MNHNY and CDR2 SVGAGI (reference sequence). The CDR3 runs 15 residues. The DNA of the CDR3 is TGTGCCAGCAGTTACGCCGGGACAGGGGGCAATGAGCAGTTCTTC. Translation: CASSYAGTGGNEQFF.

This clonotype was observed at least ten times. The chain couples TRBV7-2 to TRBJ2-7, with TRBD2 matching 8 bases. The germline V gene has CDR1 SGHTA and CDR2 FQGNSA. V trimming: 1 base; J trimming: 3 bases; junction bases outside the gene matches: 5. This CDR3 contains 15 residues. The CDR3 bases are TGTGCCAGCAGCTTAGTAGGGGGACTAGTCTACGAGCAGTACTTC. Its translation is CASSLVGGLVYEQYF.

This clonotype was recorded many times. The V call is TRBV28, the J call TRBJ2-6, with no clear D. The CDR3 has 16 residues. The V and J ends lost 5 bases and 2 bases respectively, with 13 bases between them. Per the germline V gene, CDR1 is MDHEN and CDR2 is SYDVKM. The CDR3 region is CASSLTASPGANVLTF. CDR3 nucleotide sequence: TGTGCCAGCAGTCTTACAGCTTCCCCTGGGGCCAACGTCCTGACTTTC. The full variable domain, with the rest looked up from reference TRBV28 and TRBJ2-6, is DVKVTQSSRYLVKRTGEKVFLECVQDMDHENMFWYRQDPGLGLRLIYFSYDVKMKEKGDIPEGYSVSREKKERFSLILESASTNQTSMYLCASSLTASPGANVLTFGAGSRLTVL.

This chain connects TRBV6-1 to TRBJ2-7, with 7 bases lining up with TRBD1. Trimming cost V 8 bases and J 2 bases; bases outside gene matches: 18. CDR3 length equals 17 residues. Per the germline V gene, CDR1 is MNHNS and CDR2 is SASEGT. The CDR3 sequence is CASGKVPDRDTTYEQYF. CDR3 sequence (DNA): TGTGCCAGCGGTAAAGTACCTGACAGGGACACCACCTACGAGCAGTACTTC.

Ten or more counts support this clonotype. The genes are TRBV12-3 or TRBV12-4 and TRBJ2-1; D may match TRBD1 or TRBD2 (5 bases each). This CDR3 spans 13 amino acids. V was shortened by 3 bases and J by 10 bases, with 13 bases between the two germline ends. Written as DNA, the CDR3 is TGTGCCAGCAGTTTCCAGGGACCGGGGGAGCAGTTCTTC. As protein: CASSFQGPGEQFF.

This clonotype was observed a handful of times. This chain joins TRBV7-2 and TRBJ1-6; TRBD1 is a possible D gene (6 bases). Germline loops: CDR1 SGHTA, CDR2 FQGNSA. V lost 5 bases, J lost 0 bases, and 11 bases lay in between. The CDR3 is made up of 16 amino acids. The CDR3 nucleotides are TGTGCCAGCAGCGTACAGGGAAGCTCCTATAATTCACCCCTCCACTTT. It is translated as CASSVQGSSYNSPLHF.

About this clonotype: This may be a read error, as it is one base from a much larger clone. This chain joins TRBV30 and TRBJ1-2; 9 bases are shared with TRBD1. Germline CDR1 is GTSNPN and CDR2 is SVGIG (reference sequence). The CDR3 totals 15 residues. The V and J ends lost 4 bases and 2 bases, in that order; junction bases with no gene match: 8. CDR3: CAWNLLTGGNYGYTF. The CDR3 bases are TGTGCCTGGAACCTCTTGACAGGGGGGAACTATGGCTACACCTTC.

Only a few counts were recorded for this clonotype. The chain couples TRBV20-1 to TRBJ2-7; 12 bases match TRBD2. V lost 2 bases to trimming and J lost 3 bases; unmatched junction nucleotides: 5. The CDR3 is made up of 15 amino acids. The V gene's germline CDR1 is DFQATT and CDR2 SNEGSKA (reference sequence). The CDR3 DNA sequence: TGCAGTGCTAGAAAGCCTAGCGGGAGGGGCTACGAGCAGTACTTC. It codes for CSARKPSGRGYEQYF.

In its sample, this clonotype was seen many times. The V gene is TRBV12-3 or TRBV12-4, the J gene TRBJ2-7; D is possibly TRBD2 (7 bases). This CDR3 has 14 amino acids. Trimming stripped 4 bases from V and 0 bases from J, with 10 bases between. CDR3 bases: TGTGCCAGCAGTTGGGGGGGCCACTCCTACGAGCAGTACTTC. It yields the protein CASSWGGHSYEQYF.

The V call is TRBV30, the J call TRBJ2-1; D ambiguous. This CDR3 contains 11 residues. V was trimmed by 5 bases and J by 12 bases, leaving 14 bases between them. From germline, CDR1 is GTSNPN and CDR2 SVGIG (reference sequence). The CDR3 is CAWEVRMGQFF. In DNA, the CDR3 is TGTGCCTGGGAGGTCAGGATGGGGCAGTTCTTC.

This clonotype was seen ten or more times. The chain has TRBV6-1 and TRBJ1-2; D is uncertain. Germline CDR1 reads MNHNS; CDR2 reads SASEGT. The CDR3 runs to 15 residues. V shed 5 bases and J shed 3 bases, with 16 bases lying between them. The chain's CDR3 is CASSSYIDHDYGYTF. CDR3 DNA: TGTGCCAGCAGTTCGTACATCGATCACGACTATGGCTACACCTTC.

The chain is built from TRBV20-1 and TRBJ2-5; 10 nucleotides line up with TRBD1. Germline V gene data show CDR1 as DFQATT and CDR2 as SNEGSKA (reference sequence). V gave up 6 bases and J gave up 2 bases; unmatched junction bases: 9. The CDR3 runs 15 residues. CDR3 sequence (DNA): TGCAGTGCCGCTGGCCGGACAGGGGGACAAGAGACCCAGTACTTC. It is translated as CSAAGRTGGQETQYF.

There are a few counts of this clonotype. The V and J genes are TRBV7-2 and TRBJ2-7; 9 bases match TRBD1. Germline V gene lookup returns CDR1 SGHTA and CDR2 FQGNSA. Losses at the gene ends were 6 bases for V and 2 bases for J; bases not matched to a gene: 8. The CDR3 runs to 15 residues. The CDR3 coding sequence is TGTGCCAGCAGAACCCGGGGGACAGGGACCTACGAGCAGTACTTC. Protein sequence: CASRTRGTGTYEQYF.

This clonotype was seen only a few times. J is TRBJ2-7 and V is TRBV5-1; 11 bases map to TRBD1. CDR1 is SGHRS, CDR2 YFSETQ, per germline. Trimming removed 3 bases from V and 6 bases from J; junction bases left unmatched: 8. The CDR3 is 15 amino acids. The CDR3 sequence is CASSSMGQGGGEQYF. The DNA for the CDR3 is TGCGCCAGCAGCTCGATGGGACAGGGGGGCGGCGAGCAGTACTTC.

About this clonotype: A single base separates this from a much larger clone, so it may be a read error. V is TRBV7-9 and J is TRBJ1-1; no clear D. CDR1 and CDR2 (germline): SEHNR, FQNEAQ (reference sequence). This CDR3 region has 14 residues. Trimming removed 8 bases from V and 3 bases from J, with 16 bases in between. As DNA, the CDR3 is TGTGCCAGCGGCTACGGGTTCGGGGACACTGAAGCTTTCTTT. Amino acid sequence: CASGYGFGDTEAFF.

This clonotype was counted ten times or more. The chain carries TRBV2 and TRBJ2-7; TRBD2 aligns across 9 bases. CDR1 is SNHLY and CDR2 is FYNNEI in the germline V gene. The CDR3 length is 17 residues. Unmatched junction bases numbered 17, after V lost 8 bases and J lost 3 bases. The CDR3 region is CASGRGGGGFPSYEQYF. In DNA, the CDR3 is TGTGCCAGCGGCCGCGGGGGGGGAGGGTTCCCTAGCTACGAGCAGTACTTC.